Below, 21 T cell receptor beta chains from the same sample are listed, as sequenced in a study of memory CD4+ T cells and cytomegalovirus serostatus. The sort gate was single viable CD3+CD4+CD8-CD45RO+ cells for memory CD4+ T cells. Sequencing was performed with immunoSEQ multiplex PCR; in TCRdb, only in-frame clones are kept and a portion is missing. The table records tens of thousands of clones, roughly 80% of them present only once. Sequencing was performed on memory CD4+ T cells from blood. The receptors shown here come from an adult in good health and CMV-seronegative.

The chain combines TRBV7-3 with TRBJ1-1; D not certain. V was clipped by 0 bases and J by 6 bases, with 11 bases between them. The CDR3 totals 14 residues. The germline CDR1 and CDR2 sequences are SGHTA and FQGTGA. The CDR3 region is CASSLTSEPSEAFF. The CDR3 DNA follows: TGTGCCAGCAGCTTAACCTCCGAACCTTCTGAAGCTTTCTTT.

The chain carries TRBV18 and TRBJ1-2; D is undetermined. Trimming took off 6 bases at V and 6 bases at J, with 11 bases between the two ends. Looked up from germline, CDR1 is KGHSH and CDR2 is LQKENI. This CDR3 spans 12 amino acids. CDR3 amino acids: CASSQAWDGYTF. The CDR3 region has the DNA TGTGCCAGCTCGCAGGCATGGGATGGCTACACCTTC. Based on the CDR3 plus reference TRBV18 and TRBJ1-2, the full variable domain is NAGVMQNPRHLVRRRGQEARLRCSPMKGHSHVYWYRQLPEEGLKFMVYLQKENIIDESGMPKERFSAEFPKEGPSILRIQQVVRGDSAAYFCASSQAWDGYTFGSGTRLTVV.

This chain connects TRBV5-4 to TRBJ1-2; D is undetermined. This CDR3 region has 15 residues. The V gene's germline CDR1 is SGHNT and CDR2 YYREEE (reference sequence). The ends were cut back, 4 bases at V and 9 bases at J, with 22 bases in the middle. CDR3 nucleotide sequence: TGTGCCAGCAGCCAAGACGCCGGACCGGCTGTAAGCTACACCTTC. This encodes CASSQDAGPAVSYTF.

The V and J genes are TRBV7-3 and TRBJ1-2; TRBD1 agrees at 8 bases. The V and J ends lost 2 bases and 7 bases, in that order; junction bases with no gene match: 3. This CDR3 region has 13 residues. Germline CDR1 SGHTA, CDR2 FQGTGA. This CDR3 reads CASSLQGAGGYTF. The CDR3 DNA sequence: TGTGCCAGCAGCTTACAGGGGGCAGGTGGCTACACCTTC.

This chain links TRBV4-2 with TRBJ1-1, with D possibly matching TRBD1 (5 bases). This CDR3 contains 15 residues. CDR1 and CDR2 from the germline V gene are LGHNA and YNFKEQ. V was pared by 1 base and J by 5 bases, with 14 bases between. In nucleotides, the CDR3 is TGTGCCAGCAGCCAAGTTGTCCAGGGATTGACTGAAGCTTTCTTT. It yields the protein CASSQVVQGLTEAFF.

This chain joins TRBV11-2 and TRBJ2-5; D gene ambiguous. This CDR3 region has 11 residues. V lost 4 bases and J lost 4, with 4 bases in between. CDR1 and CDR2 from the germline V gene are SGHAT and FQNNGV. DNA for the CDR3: TGTGCCAGCAGCTCACGAGAGACCCAGTACTTC. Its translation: CASSSRETQYF.

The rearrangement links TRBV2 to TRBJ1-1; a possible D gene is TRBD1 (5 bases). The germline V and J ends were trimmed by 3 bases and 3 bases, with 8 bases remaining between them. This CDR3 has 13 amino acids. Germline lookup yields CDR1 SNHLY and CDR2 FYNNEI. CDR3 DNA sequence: TGTGCCAGCAGTGACGGGGGATACACTGAAGCTTTCTTT. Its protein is CASSDGGYTEAFF.

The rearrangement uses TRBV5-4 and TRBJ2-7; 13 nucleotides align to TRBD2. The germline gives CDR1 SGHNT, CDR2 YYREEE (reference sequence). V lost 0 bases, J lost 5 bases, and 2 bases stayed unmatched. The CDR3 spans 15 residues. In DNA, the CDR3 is TGTGCCAGCAGCTTGGCGGGACTAGCGGGGAACGAGCAGTACTTC. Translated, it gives CASSLAGLAGNEQYF.

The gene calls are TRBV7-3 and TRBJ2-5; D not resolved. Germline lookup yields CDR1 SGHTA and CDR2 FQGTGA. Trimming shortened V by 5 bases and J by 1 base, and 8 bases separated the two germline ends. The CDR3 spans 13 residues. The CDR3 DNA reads TGTGCCAGCAGCCTAAACAGCCAAGAGACCCAGTACTTC. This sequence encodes CASSLNSQETQYF.

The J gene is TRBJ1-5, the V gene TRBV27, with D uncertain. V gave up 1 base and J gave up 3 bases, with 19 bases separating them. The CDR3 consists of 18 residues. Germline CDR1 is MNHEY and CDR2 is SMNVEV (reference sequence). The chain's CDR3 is CASSLYGTMDRFNQPQHF. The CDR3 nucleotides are TGTGCCAGCAGTTTATATGGCACTATGGATAGATTCAATCAGCCCCAGCATTTT.

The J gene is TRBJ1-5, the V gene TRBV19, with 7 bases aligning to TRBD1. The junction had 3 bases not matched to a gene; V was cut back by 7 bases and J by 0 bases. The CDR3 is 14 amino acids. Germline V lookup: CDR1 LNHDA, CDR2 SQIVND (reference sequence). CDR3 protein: CASKQGNSNQPQHF. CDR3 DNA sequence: TGTGCCAGTAAACAGGGGAATAGCAATCAGCCCCAGCATTTT.

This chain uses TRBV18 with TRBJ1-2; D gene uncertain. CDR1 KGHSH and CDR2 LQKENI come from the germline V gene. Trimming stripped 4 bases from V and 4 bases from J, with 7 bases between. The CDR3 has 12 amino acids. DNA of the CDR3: TGTGCCAGCTCACGAGAGCTCTATGGCTACACCTTC. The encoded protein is CASSRELYGYTF.

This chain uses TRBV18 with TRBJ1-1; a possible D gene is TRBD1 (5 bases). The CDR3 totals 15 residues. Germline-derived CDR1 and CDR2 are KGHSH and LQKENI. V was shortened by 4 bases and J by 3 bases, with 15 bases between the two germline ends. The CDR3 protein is CASSLRGGDYTEAFF. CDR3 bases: TGTGCCAGCTCACTCCGCGGGGGGGACTACACTGAAGCTTTCTTT.

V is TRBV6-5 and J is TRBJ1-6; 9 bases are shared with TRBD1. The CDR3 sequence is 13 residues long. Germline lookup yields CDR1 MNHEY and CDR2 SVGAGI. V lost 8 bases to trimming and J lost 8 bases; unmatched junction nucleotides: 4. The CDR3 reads CASGQGWDSPLHF. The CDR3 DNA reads TGTGCCAGCGGACAGGGGTGGGATTCACCCCTCCACTTT.

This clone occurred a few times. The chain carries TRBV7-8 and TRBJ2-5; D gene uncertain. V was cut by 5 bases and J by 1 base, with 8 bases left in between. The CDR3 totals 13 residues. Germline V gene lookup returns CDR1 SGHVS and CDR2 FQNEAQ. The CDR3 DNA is TGTGCCAGCAGCGTGCAAATCCAAGAGACCCAGTACTTC. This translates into CASSVQIQETQYF.

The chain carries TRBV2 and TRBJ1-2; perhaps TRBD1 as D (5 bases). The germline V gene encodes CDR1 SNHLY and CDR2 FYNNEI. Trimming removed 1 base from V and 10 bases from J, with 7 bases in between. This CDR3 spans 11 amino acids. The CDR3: CASSEGGPYTF. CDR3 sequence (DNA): TGTGCCAGCAGTGAAGGGGGACCCTACACCTTC.

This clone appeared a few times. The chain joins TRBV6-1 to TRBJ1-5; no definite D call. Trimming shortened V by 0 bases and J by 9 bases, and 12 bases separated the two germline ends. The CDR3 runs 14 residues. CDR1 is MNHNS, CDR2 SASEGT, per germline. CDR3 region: CASSEAQAIPPQHF. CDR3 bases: TGTGCCAGCAGTGAAGCGCAGGCAATCCCGCCCCAGCATTTT.

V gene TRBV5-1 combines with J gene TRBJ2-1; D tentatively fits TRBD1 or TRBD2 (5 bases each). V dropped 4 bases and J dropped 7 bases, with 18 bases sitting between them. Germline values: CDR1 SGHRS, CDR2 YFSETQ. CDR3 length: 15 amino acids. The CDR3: CASSLTSSGTNEQFF. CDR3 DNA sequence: TGCGCCAGCAGCCTCACAAGTTCCGGGACGAATGAGCAGTTCTTC.

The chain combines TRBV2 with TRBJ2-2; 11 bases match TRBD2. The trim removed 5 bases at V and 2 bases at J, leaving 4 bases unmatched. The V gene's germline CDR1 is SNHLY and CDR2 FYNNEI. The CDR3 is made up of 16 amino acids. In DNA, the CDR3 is TGTGCCAGCAGTCGGCTAGCGGGGGGAAACACCGGGGAGCTGTTTTTT. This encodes CASSRLAGGNTGELFF. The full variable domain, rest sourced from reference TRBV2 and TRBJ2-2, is EPEVTQTPSHQVTQMGQEVILRCVPISNHLYFYWYRQILGQKVEFLVSFYNNEISEKSEIFDDQFSVERPDGSNFTLKIRSTKLEDSAMYFCASSRLAGGNTGELFFGEGSRLTVL.

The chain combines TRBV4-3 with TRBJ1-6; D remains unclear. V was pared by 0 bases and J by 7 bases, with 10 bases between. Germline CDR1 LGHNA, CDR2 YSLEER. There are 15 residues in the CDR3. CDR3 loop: CASSQDLNGNSPLHF. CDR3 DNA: TGCGCCAGCAGCCAAGATCTTAACGGAAATTCACCCCTCCACTTT.

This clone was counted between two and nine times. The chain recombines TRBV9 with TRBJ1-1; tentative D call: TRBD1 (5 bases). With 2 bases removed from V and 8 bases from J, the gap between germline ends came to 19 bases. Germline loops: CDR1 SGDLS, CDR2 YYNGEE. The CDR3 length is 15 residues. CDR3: CASSVDRDGRTEAFF. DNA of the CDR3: TGTGCCAGCAGCGTGGATAGGGACGGACGAACAGAAGCTTTCTTT.